Given below is one T cell receptor beta chain in context. The antigen is undetermined. The record originates from a study of radiation and T cells in renal cell carcinoma. Across the study: Nephrectomy followed 15 Gy stereotactic body radiation by 4 weeks.

Described time point: baseline pretreatment blood. Treatment described: 15 Gy SBRT to primary tumor, nephrectomy 4 weeks later. Radiation-treated patients gave blood at baseline, week 2 and week 4. Sequenced by immunoSEQ multiplex PCR; TCRdb stores in-frame clones only, minus some. The profile shows approximately 120,000 clones, roughly four fifths of them singletons. Trimming took 3 bases from V and 4 from J, leaving 15 bases between them. This CDR3 has 15 residues. The germline V gene has CDR1 MDHEN and CDR2 SYDVKM. Notes on the study in general: Baseline intratumoral clonotype presence is unknown without pretreatment biopsies.

Specimen: blood, collected from a patient whose treatment included radiotherapy and nephrectomy. The rearrangement links TRBV28 to TRBJ1-2, with D tentatively TRBD1 (6 bases). This clonotype originated in a woman aged 60 to 75 with renal cell carcinoma. This CDR3 is CASSFSRGPFYGYTF. The CDR3 DNA sequence: TGTGCCAGCAGTTTTAGCAGGGGACCCTTCTATGGCTACACCTTC.